This TCR beta chain comes out of a study of CD8+ T cells in alopecia areata. The table lists this clone with a count of one. At the DNA level, this CDR3 is encoded by other sequences in the same sample as well. Treatment noted: oral pan-JAK inhibitor, 5-10 mg twice daily. cDNA serving as the sequencing template came from extracted, reverse transcribed RNA. Sequenced by immunoSEQ multiplex PCR; TCRdb stores in-frame clones only, minus some. The repertoire holds 150,000 to 250,000 clones, with over 45% as singletons. The V gene lost 4 bases and the J gene lost 1 base, with 11 bases spanning the gap. The CDR3 is made up of 14 amino acids. The germline gives CDR1 SGDLS, CDR2 YYNGEE.

Material: CD4+ T cells sorted from blood, obtained at week 24, from a patient treated with tofacitinib. J is TRBJ1-1 and V is TRBV9; D perhaps matches TRBD1 (6 bases). This clonotype was sampled from a human donor with alopecia areata. CDR3 DNA: TGTGCCAGCAGCCCCAGGGGCGCGAACACTGAAGCTTTCTTT. Translating it yields CASSPRGANTEAFF. The complete variable domain, with remaining parts taken from reference TRBV9 and TRBJ1-1, reads DSGVTQTPKHLITATGQRVTLRCSPRSGDLSVYWYQQSLDQGLQFLIQYYNGEERAKGNILERFSAQQFPDLHSELNLSSLELGDSALYFCASSPRGANTEAFFGQGTRLTVV.